Listed here are 2 T cell receptor beta chains from one sample, sequenced in a study of tumor-infiltrating lymphocytes in primary liver carcinoma. With around 500 ng total RNA as template and a constant-region primer, TCR beta cDNA was made. Three nested multiplex PCR rounds, a slightly modified ARM-PCR method, built the TCR beta libraries. TRBV1-TRBV30 forward and Cbeta reverse primers drove the first two roughly 9-cycle rounds. TCRdb re-called the multiplex PCR reads through MiXCR, storing one row per CDR3 protein. The sample records fewer than 40,000 distinct CDR3 sequences, around 71% being singletons. Co-extraction of RNA and DNA was performed on roughly 20-33 mg of unsorted bulk tissue. Material for sequencing was liver tumor tissue from sampling region 3. Stated subset: tumor region T3, left-lateral pole. The receptors shown here come from a young woman with primary liver carcinoma and hepatitis B virus infection.

The chain employs TRBV5-4 and TRBJ1-2; D is perhaps TRBD1 (5 bases). Trimming removed 4 bases from V and 8 bases from J, with 15 bases in between. Germline CDR1 reads SGHNT; CDR2 reads YYREEE (reference sequence). The CDR3 has 13 amino acids. CDR3 in amino acids: CASSTQGMVGYTF. CDR3 bases: TGTGCCAGCAGCACGCAGGGAATGGTGGGCTACACCTTC.

About this clonotype: The junction differs from germline at one of its ends, possibly a read error. The V gene is TRBV12-3 or TRBV12-4, the J gene TRBJ2-1; 14 nucleotides line up with TRBD2. This CDR3 has 15 amino acids. The CDR3 here is CASIRTSGGNNEQFF. The CDR3 region has the DNA TGTGCCAGCATCAGGACTAGCGGGGGGAACAATGAACAGTTCTTC.